A selection of T cell receptor beta chains follows, all from one sample in a study of CD8 T cells in Susac syndrome. One entry per CDR3 protein results from TCRdb running MiXCR on the immunoSEQ multiplex PCR reads. Of 170,000 or so distinct CDR3 sequences listed, approximately 93% were seen once; the top ten hold 0.09% to 0.095%. Sequenced material: CD4+ T cells from PBMCs. All receptors come from a human donor with multiple sclerosis. The CDR3 runs from the conserved cysteine through the conserved F or W. D genes are given only for firm matches. Only part of the rows carry a size: once, few, many, or a class if the clone is expanded.

>TRBJ2-1|-|TRBV20-1|TRBD2
TGCAGTGCTAGTCCGGGGGGAATCAATGAGCAGTTCTTC
CSASPGGINEQFF
>TRBJ2-1|-|TRBV9|-
TGTGCCAGCCCCCAGCGAAAGTACAATGAGCAGTTCTTC
CASPQRKYNEQFF
>TRBJ1-2|-|TRBV6-2/TRBV6-3|-
TGTGCCAGCAGTTACGCAGCCTATGGCTACACCTTC
CASSYAAYGYTF
>TRBJ2-7|-|TRBV30|-
TGTGCCTGGAGCCGCCCAGGGAGGGAGCAGTACTTC
CAWSRPGREQYF
>TRBJ1-2|-|TRBV28|TRBD1
TGTGCCAGCCTGATAGGGACAGGGGACTATGGCTACACCTTC
CASLIGTGDYGYTF
>TRBJ2-2|-|TRBV4-1|-
TGCGCCAGCAGACCTATAAATAGGGTGTCCGGGGAGCTGTTTTTT
CASRPINRVSGELFF
>TRBJ2-7|-|TRBV3-1|-
TGTGCCAGCAGCCAAAAAAGAGAGACGCGGCAGTACTTC
CASSQKRETRQYF
>TRBJ2-3|-|TRBV20-1|-
TGCAGTGCCCTCATCCCAGGGGAGGGCTCAGATACGCAGTATTTT
CSALIPGEGSDTQYF
>TRBJ2-2|-|TRBV7-3|-
TGTGCCAGCAGCCGAAACGTGGGCGGGGAGCTGTTTTTT
CASSRNVGGELFF
>TRBJ2-7|-|TRBV9|TRBD1
TGTGCCAGCTCCGCCGGGGGACAGGGTTACGAGCAGTACTTC
CASSAGGQGYEQYF
>TRBJ1-2|-|TRBV6-4|TRBD1
TGTGCCAGCCGTCCCCAGCGGACAGGGGTTGGCTACACCTTC
CASRPQRTGVGYTF
>TRBJ1-1|-|TRBV3-1|-
TGTGCCAGCAGCCAGTACGCAGGCACTGAAGCTTTCTTT
CASSQYAGTEAFF
>TRBJ2-7|-|TRBV6-1|TRBD2
TGTGCCAGCAGAGGGACTAGCGGGAGATCCGGCCACGAGCAGTACTTC
CASRGTSGRSGHEQYF
>TRBJ2-1|-|TRBV24-1|-
TGTGCCACCAGTGACATACAAAGGGGCCGGCAGTTCTTC
CATSDIQRGRQFF
>TRBJ1-1|-|TRBV28|-
TGTGCCAGCAGCCCATCAGACAGACTGAACACTGAAGCTTTCTTT
CASSPSDRLNTEAFF
>TRBJ2-1|once|TRBV4-3|-
TGCGCCAGCAGCCAGCCAGGGGCGCAGGACAATGAGCAGTTCTTC
CASSQPGAQDNEQFF
>TRBJ2-2|-|TRBV9|-
TGTGCCAGCAGCGTGGCGGGAGGGGAGCTGTTTTTT
CASSVAGGELFF
>TRBJ1-2|-|TRBV9|-
TGTGCCAGCAGCGTTGAGGGATTCTATGGCTACACCTTC
CASSVEGFYGYTF
>TRBJ2-1|-|TRBV6-2/TRBV6-3|-
TGTGCCAGCAGTGCGCGCGGGACCTCGGGTGAGCAGTTCTTC
CASSARGTSGEQFF
>TRBJ2-2|-|TRBV29-1|-
TGCAGCGTCGGATACCAGGGGACCGGGGAGCTGTTTTTT
CSVGYQGTGELFF
>TRBJ1-5|-|TRBV18|-
TGTGCCAGCTCGACCGGGGGTGCAGGTCAGCCCCAGCATTTT
CASSTGGAGQPQHF
>TRBJ2-1|-|TRBV7-9|TRBD2
TGTGCCAGCACCCAACGGGCTAGCGGGAGCTCCTACAATGAGCAGTTCTTC
CASTQRASGSSYNEQFF
>TRBJ1-2|-|TRBV27|TRBD1
TGTGCCAGCAGACCCACGGACAGGTTTAACTATGGCTACACCTTC
CASRPTDRFNYGYTF
>TRBJ2-7|few|TRBV7-2|TRBD1
TGTGCCAGCAGCTTAGGGGTGGGACAGGGCTCCTACGAGCAGTACTTC
CASSLGVGQGSYEQYF
>TRBJ2-7|-|TRBV30|-
TGTGCCTGGAGTTTCTCCACCGGGCAGCAGTACTTC
CAWSFSTGQQYF
>TRBJ1-1|-|TRBV6-1|-
TGTGCCAGCAGAAACGGACTGGGAGCTTTCTTT
CASRNGLGAFF
>TRBJ2-1|-|TRBV20-1|-
TGCAGTGCTAGAGATGGCCGGGGCCTCCACAATGAGCAGTTCTTC
CSARDGRGLHNEQFF
>TRBJ1-5|few|TRBV5-4|-
TGTGCCAGCAGCTTCGGACAGTATCAGCCCCAGCATTTT
CASSFGQYQPQHF
>TRBJ1-1|-|TRBV6-5|-
TGTGCCAGCAGTTACGGAGGGTCGGACACTGAAGCTTTCTTT
CASSYGGSDTEAFF
>TRBJ2-3|once|TRBV7-2|TRBD2
TGTGCCAGTTCCTCCTCCGGGGGGTACACAGATACGCAGTATTTT
CASSSSGGYTDTQYF
>TRBJ2-7|once|TRBV10-3|-
TGTGCCATCAGTGCCGGGGTAGGCGAGCAGTACTTC
CAISAGVGEQYF
>TRBJ2-7|-|TRBV27|-
TGTGCCAGCGTGACTCCGTACGAGCAGTACTTC
CASVTPYEQYF